One TCR beta chain is described in this entry. This sample is part of a study of control samples from healthy donors and cancer patients. Libraries were prepared by immunoSEQ multiplex PCR; TCRdb keeps only in-frame clonotypes and omits some of them. The repertoire includes 55,000 to 90,000 clones, about 87% of them detected once, and about 26% sits in the top ten. Trimming pared 2 bases from V and 3 bases from J, leaving 12 bases between. The CDR3 length is 15 residues. Germline V gene data show CDR1 as MDHEN and CDR2 as SYDVKM. This chain connects TRBV28 to TRBJ2-3, with D tentatively TRBD1 (5 bases). The source of this sequence is a man aged 45-65 years in good health. The material sequenced was blood. CDR3 DNA: TGTGCCAGCAGTTTAATCCAGGGAAGAACAGATACGCAGTATTTT. Protein: CASSLIQGRTDTQYF. Full variable domain (outside the CDR3, taken from reference TRBV28 and TRBJ2-3): DVKVTQSSRYLVKRTGEKVFLECVQDMDHENMFWYRQDPGLGLRLIYFSYDVKMKEKGDIPEGYSVSREKKERFSLILESASTNQTSMYLCASSLIQGRTDTQYFGPGTRLTVL.